This T cell receptor (beta chain) was observed in a study of tumor-infiltrating lymphocytes in primary liver carcinoma. Findings and limits, study-wide: Without sorting, CD4+ versus CD8+ T cell repertoires were not compared.

This clonotype came up once. Its antigen is as yet unknown. The researchers obtained blood RNA from unsorted whole blood and also extracted germline DNA. Among the patients, all had chronic HBV infection and none had been treated. With 6 bases removed from V and 11 bases from J, the gap between germline ends came to 13 bases. Germline CDR1 reads LNHDA; CDR2 reads SQIVND (reference sequence). The CDR3 has 12 residues. The investigators made TCR beta cDNA from approximately 0.5 ug total RNA, using a constant-region primer. Libraries covering TCR beta were generated through three nested multiplex PCR rounds (using a slightly modified ARM-PCR). TRBV1-TRBV30 forward primers paired with a C-beta reverse primer drove the first two PCR rounds, roughly 10 cycles each. TCRdb recomputed calls from the multiplex PCR reads with MiXCR, one row per CDR3 protein. The repertoire consists of around 330,000 distinct CDR3 sequences, with 50% to 60% occurring once and the leading ten covering more than 15%.

This receptor was identified in a woman in her 30s with primary liver carcinoma and hepatitis B virus infection. Material: peripheral blood. J is TRBJ1-4 and V is TRBV19; no firm D call. CDR3 sequence (DNA): TGTGCCAGTAGATTTGGAAGCGGTAAACTGTTTTTT. It specifies CASRFGSGKLFF.